The next 28 T cell receptor beta chains were all read from a single sample in a study of cytomegalovirus exposure and HLA in healthy donors. The PCR used 60 Vbeta and 13 Jbeta primers. Using immunoSEQ multiplex PCR, the repertoire was profiled, and TCRdb retains in-frame clones only, with some absent. The top ten hold 32% of the sample, which has some 90,000 clones, roughly 80% seen once. The source material was PBMCs. These TCRs come from a man over 45 in good health and CMV-seropositive.

A word on this clone: The junction does not match germline at one end; this may be a read error. The CDR3 loop is CSSSSGGDEKLFF. The CDR3 bases are TGTTCCAGCAGTTCCGGGGGGGACGAAAAACTGTTTTTT. The gene calls are TRBV7-9 and TRBJ1-4; D possibly corresponds to TRBD1 (5 bases). The CDR3 sequence is 13 residues long. Germline-derived CDR1 and CDR2 are SEHNR and FQNEAQ (reference sequence).

This clone was seen more than once but under ten times. V usage is TRBV5-1 and J usage is TRBJ2-7; 7 bases match TRBD1. The germline V gene has CDR1 SGHRS and CDR2 YFSETQ. The CDR3 spans 16 residues. Trimming took 4 bases from V and 2 from J; bases not matched to a gene: 12. CDR3 amino acids: CASSPRTGALPYEQYF. CDR3 DNA: TGCGCCAGCAGCCCACGGACAGGAGCACTACCCTACGAGCAGTACTTC.

This clone was counted only a few times. The genes are TRBV29-1 and TRBJ2-1; 12 positions match TRBD2. In germline, CDR1 is SQVTM, CDR2 ANQGSEA. Unmatched junction bases numbered 5, after V lost 5 bases and J lost 0 bases. The CDR3 is made up of 16 amino acids. DNA for the CDR3: TGCAGCGTTTCCGGACTAGCGGGAATCTCCTACAATGAGCAGTTCTTC. As protein: CSVSGLAGISYNEQFF.

The CDR3 sequence is CAWSIPPGLQFF. CDR3 bases: TGTGCCTGGAGTATACCACCGGGTCTGCAGTTCTTC. V gene TRBV30 combines with J gene TRBJ2-1; D is unresolved. Germline CDR1 reads GTSNPN; CDR2 reads SVGIG (reference sequence). The CDR3 sequence is 12 residues long. Trimming removed 2 bases from V and 12 bases from J, with 14 bases in between.

The chain has TRBV11-2 and TRBJ2-7; the D is unclear. Germline CDR1 SGHAT, CDR2 FQNNGV. The ends were cut back, 0 bases at V and 2 bases at J, with 8 bases in the middle. There are 14 residues in the CDR3. The CDR3 loop is CASSLERGTYEQYF. CDR3 nucleotides: TGTGCCAGCAGCTTAGAGAGAGGAACCTACGAGCAGTACTTC.

V usage is TRBV7-2 and J usage is TRBJ2-7, with 11 nucleotides matching TRBD2. The V gene's germline CDR1 is SGHTA and CDR2 FQGNSA. V lost 5 bases and J lost 0; bases outside the gene matches: 12. The CDR3 is made up of 18 amino acids. The CDR3 bases are TGTGCCAGCAGCCGACCTTCCCTAGCGGGAGGATACTCCTACGAGCAGTACTTC. Its protein product is CASSRPSLAGGYSYEQYF. The complete variable domain, with remaining parts taken from reference TRBV7-2 and TRBJ2-7, reads GAGVSQSPSNKVTEKGKDVELRCDPISGHTALYWYRQSLGQGLEFLIYFQGNSAPDKSGLPSDRFSAERTGGSVSTLTIQRTQQEDSAVYLCASSRPSLAGGYSYEQYFGPGTRLTVT.

The chain carries TRBV9 and TRBJ2-7; a possible D gene is TRBD2 (5 bases). From germline, CDR1 is SGDLS and CDR2 YYNGEE. The CDR3 totals 14 residues. V shed 4 bases and J shed 6 bases, with 17 bases lying between them. CDR3 region: CASSHSPGVGEQYF. The CDR3 DNA is TGTGCCAGCAGCCATTCTCCCGGGGTCGGCGAGCAGTACTTC. Full variable domain (outside the CDR3, taken from reference TRBV9 and TRBJ2-7): DSGVTQTPKHLITATGQRVTLRCSPRSGDLSVYWYQQSLDQGLQFLIQYYNGEERAKGNILERFSAQQFPDLHSELNLSSLELGDSALYFCASSHSPGVGEQYFGPGTRLTVT.

On this clone: Germline and junction disagree at one end, which may indicate a read error. This rearrangement joins TRBV5-1 to TRBJ1-4; TRBD1 agrees at 7 bases. CDR1 and CDR2 (germline): SGHRS, YFSETQ. CDR3 size: 15 residues. The CDR3 DNA reads TGCGCCAGCAGCTTAACGACAGGGACTAGTGAAAAACTGTTTTTT. Translation: CASSLTTGTSEKLFF.

In its sample, this clone was seen a few times. The rearrangement links TRBV28 to TRBJ1-2; 8 bases fit TRBD1. V dropped 6 bases and J dropped 4; count of bases not matched to a gene: 4. The CDR3 has 13 amino acids. CDR1 MDHEN and CDR2 SYDVKM come from the germline V gene. In DNA form, the CDR3 reads TGTGCCAGCAGCTCAGGACAGGGCTATGGCTACACCTTC. It is translated as CASSSGQGYGYTF.

This clone appeared once. The chain uses TRBV6-5 and TRBJ2-3; D remains ambiguous. Trimming removed 0 bases from V and 2 bases from J, with 9 bases in between. The germline CDR1 and CDR2 sequences are MNHEY and SVGAGI. There are 15 residues in the CDR3. CDR3 bases: TGTGCCAGCAGTTACTCACAGCTGTACACAGATACGCAGTATTTT. Translated, it gives CASSYSQLYTDTQYF.

A remark on this clone: One end of the junction does not line up with germline, which may come from a read error. This sequence joins TRBV7-9 and TRBJ1-1; D ambiguous. The germline CDR1 and CDR2 sequences are SEHNR and FQNEAQ (reference sequence). The CDR3 has 12 amino acids. CDR3 nucleotide sequence: TGTTCCAGCAGCTTAGAACAGAGAGAAGCTTTCTTT. This encodes CSSSLEQREAFF. The variable domain in full, completed from reference TRBV7-9 and TRBJ1-1, reads DTGVSQNPRHKITKRGQNVTFRCDPISEHNRLYWYRQTLGQGPEFLTYFQNEAQLEKSRLLSDRFSAERPKGSFSTLEIQRTEQGDSAMYLCSSSLEQREAFFGQGTRLTVV.

This clone has just a few counts. V is TRBV6-1 and J is TRBJ1-5; no clear D gene. The germline V gene encodes CDR1 MNHNS and CDR2 SASEGT. V was cut by 6 bases and J by 5 bases, with 17 bases left in between. CDR3 length equals 15 residues. The CDR3 nucleotides read TGTGCCAGCAGCGATACCAGTAGCGGGTATCAGCCCCAGCATTTT. Amino acid sequence: CASSDTSSGYQPQHF.

The rearrangement joins TRBV30 to TRBJ1-5; D not certain. The germline V gene has CDR1 GTSNPN and CDR2 SVGIG (reference sequence). This CDR3 has 14 residues. V was cut by 4 bases and J by 0 bases, with 10 bases left in between. This chain's CDR3 is CAWTRPDSNQPQHF. CDR3 DNA: TGTGCCTGGACGAGGCCGGATAGCAATCAGCCCCAGCATTTT.

The chain joins TRBV30 to TRBJ1-1; D unclear. CDR1 and CDR2 from the germline V gene are GTSNPN and SVGIG (reference sequence). The V end was cut by 2 bases, the J end by 2 bases, with 9 bases between. The CDR3 loop spans 13 amino acids. CDR3 amino acids: CAWSSSTNTEAFF. Written as DNA, the CDR3 is TGTGCCTGGAGTTCTTCTACTAACACTGAAGCTTTCTTT.

The rearrangement joins TRBV20-1 to TRBJ1-1; 9 bases are shared with TRBD1. There are 11 residues in the CDR3. Per the germline V gene, CDR1 is DFQATT and CDR2 is SNEGSKA (reference sequence). With 5 bases clipped from V and 11 bases from J, the junction kept 6 bases outside the gene matches. CDR3 amino acids: CSAGQGLLAFF. The CDR3 DNA follows: TGCAGTGCTGGACAGGGGTTGTTGGCTTTCTTT.

This clone has only one observation. The chain uses TRBV4-1 and TRBJ1-2, with D possibly being TRBD1 (5 bases). Germline V CDR1 and CDR2: MGHRA, YSYEKL. V lost 6 bases, J lost 2 bases, and 16 bases lay in between. CDR3 length: 15 residues. In nucleotides, the CDR3 is TGCGCCAGCAGACCCGGGGGGGTACGAAACTATGGCTACACCTTC. The encoded protein is CASRPGGVRNYGYTF.

The J gene is TRBJ2-5, the V gene TRBV11-2, with 8 nucleotides matching TRBD2. Germline loops: CDR1 SGHAT, CDR2 FQNNGV. V trimming: 2 bases; J trimming: 2 bases; junction bases outside the gene matches: 7. The CDR3 sequence is 16 residues long. The CDR3, as DNA: TGTGCCAGCAGCTTATATGGCGCGGGAGGTCAAGAGACCCAGTACTTC. Its protein product is CASSLYGAGGQETQYF.

In its sample, this clone was seen a few times. This chain connects TRBV11-3 to TRBJ1-1; 7 nucleotides agree with TRBD1. The CDR3 contains 15 residues. V shed 5 bases and J 1 base; nucleotides not matched to a gene: 7. CDR1 and CDR2 from the germline V gene are SGHNT and YENEEA. CDR3: CASSPQTGWNTEAFF. The CDR3 DNA follows: TGTGCCAGCAGCCCTCAGACAGGGTGGAACACTGAAGCTTTCTTT.

The rearrangement joins TRBV6-5 to TRBJ1-1; the D is unclear. The germline CDR1 and CDR2 sequences are MNHEY and SVGAGI. This CDR3 contains 15 residues. Deletions cut 2 bases from V and 0 bases from J, with 10 bases between. The CDR3 DNA reads as TGTGCCAGCAGTTACGCCGGCAGGATGAACACTGAAGCTTTCTTT. This codes for CASSYAGRMNTEAFF.

The genes are TRBV6-1 and TRBJ1-2; tentatively, D is TRBD1 (6 bases). With 5 bases removed from V and 8 bases from J, the gap between germline ends came to 12 bases. In germline, CDR1 is MNHNS, CDR2 SASEGT. The CDR3 sequence is 12 residues long. The CDR3: CASSLQGYGYTF. CDR3 sequence (DNA): TGTGCCAGCAGTCTACAGGGCTACGGCTACACCTTC.

The CDR3 DNA reads TGTGCCAGCAGCTTAAGTCTGGCCGACTATGGCTACACCTTC. Its translation: CASSLSLADYGYTF. The V gene is TRBV7-2, the J gene TRBJ1-2; D unclear. Trimming removed 2 bases from V and 3 bases from J, with 10 bases in between. Per the germline V gene, CDR1 is SGHTA and CDR2 is FQGNSA. This CDR3 is 14 amino acids long.

The rearrangement links TRBV5-1 to TRBJ2-7, with a tentative D call TRBD1 (6 bases). The germline V gene encodes CDR1 SGHRS and CDR2 YFSETQ. The CDR3 totals 14 residues. Trimming took off 2 bases at V and 4 bases at J, with 13 bases between the two ends. The CDR3 nucleotides are TGCGCCAGCAGCTTACAGGGCGAAACATACGAGCAGTACTTC. Protein product: CASSLQGETYEQYF. Combining the CDR3 with reference TRBV5-1 and TRBJ2-7 gives the whole variable domain KAGVTQTPRYLIKTRGQQVTLSCSPISGHRSVSWYQQTPGQGLQFLFEYFSETQRNKGNFPGRFSGRQFSNSRSEMNVSTLELGDSALYLCASSLQGETYEQYFGPGTRLTVT.

A single count supports this clone. The gene calls are TRBV7-9 and TRBJ1-4; no reliable D call. This CDR3 is built from 15 residues. Deletions cut 5 bases from V and 2 bases from J, with 12 bases between. In germline, CDR1 is SEHNR, CDR2 FQNEAQ (reference sequence). This CDR3 reads CASSPDSLTNEKLFF. CDR3 in DNA: TGTGCCAGCAGCCCGGACTCTCTTACTAATGAAAAACTGTTTTTT. Full variable domain (rest looked up from reference TRBV7-9 and TRBJ1-4): DTGVSQNPRHKITKRGQNVTFRCDPISEHNRLYWYRQTLGQGPEFLTYFQNEAQLEKSRLLSDRFSAERPKGSFSTLEIQRTEQGDSAMYLCASSPDSLTNEKLFFGSGTQLSVL.

The gene calls are TRBV4-1 and TRBJ1-5; D may be TRBD1 (5 bases). The CDR3 length is 17 residues. Per germline, CDR1 MGHRA and CDR2 YSYEKL. Trimming pared 2 bases from V and 0 bases from J, leaving 14 bases between. This CDR3 is CASSQTGPFSSNQPQHF. The CDR3 nucleotides are TGCGCCAGCAGCCAAACAGGCCCCTTTTCTAGCAATCAGCCCCAGCATTTT.

This clone was detected only once. This chain uses TRBV19 with TRBJ2-7; D gene ambiguous. V shed 8 bases and J shed 2 bases, with 10 bases lying between them. Germline lookup yields CDR1 LNHDA and CDR2 SQIVND (reference sequence). This CDR3 has 12 residues. The CDR3 protein is CASHGRTYEQYF. CDR3 nucleotides: TGTGCCAGTCATGGCAGGACCTACGAGCAGTACTTC.

In the case of this clone: One end of the junction is discordant with germline, which a read error may explain. The chain employs TRBV11-2 and TRBJ2-3; perhaps TRBD2 as D (6 bases). The CDR3 has 14 residues. Germline V CDR1 and CDR2: SGHAT, FQNNGV. For the CDR3, the DNA is TGTGCCAGCAGCTCCAGCGGGCAGCAGGGACTTGTCGCTTTT. It yields the protein CASSSSGQQGLVAF.

The V gene is TRBV7-3, the J gene TRBJ2-6, with D possibly being TRBD2 (7 bases). The germline gives CDR1 SGHTA, CDR2 FQGTGA. The CDR3 extends over 18 amino acids. The V and J ends lost 6 bases and 0 bases respectively, with 18 bases between them. The CDR3 nucleotides are TGTGCCAGCAGTCTCATCCCCGGGGGGCTCTCTGGGGCCAACGTCCTGACTTTC. Amino acids: CASSLIPGGLSGANVLTF. Looking up the rest from reference TRBV7-3 and TRBJ2-6 gives the full variable domain: GAGVSQTPSNKVTEKGKYVELRCDPISGHTALYWYRQSLGQGPEFLIYFQGTGAADDSGLPNDRFFAVRPEGSVSTLKIQRTERGDSAVYLCASSLIPGGLSGANVLTFGAGSRLTVL.

Worth noting for this clone: Other nucleotide sequences from this sample produce the same CDR3. The chain's CDR3 is CASSLGLAGGTDTQYF. The CDR3 bases are TGCGCCAGCAGCTTGGGGCTAGCGGGAGGCACAGATACGCAGTATTTT. J is TRBJ2-3 and V is TRBV5-1, with 10 bases that match TRBD2. The CDR3 totals 16 residues. V gave up 0 bases and J gave up 1 base; unmatched junction bases: 2. Germline V gene data show CDR1 as SGHRS and CDR2 as YFSETQ.